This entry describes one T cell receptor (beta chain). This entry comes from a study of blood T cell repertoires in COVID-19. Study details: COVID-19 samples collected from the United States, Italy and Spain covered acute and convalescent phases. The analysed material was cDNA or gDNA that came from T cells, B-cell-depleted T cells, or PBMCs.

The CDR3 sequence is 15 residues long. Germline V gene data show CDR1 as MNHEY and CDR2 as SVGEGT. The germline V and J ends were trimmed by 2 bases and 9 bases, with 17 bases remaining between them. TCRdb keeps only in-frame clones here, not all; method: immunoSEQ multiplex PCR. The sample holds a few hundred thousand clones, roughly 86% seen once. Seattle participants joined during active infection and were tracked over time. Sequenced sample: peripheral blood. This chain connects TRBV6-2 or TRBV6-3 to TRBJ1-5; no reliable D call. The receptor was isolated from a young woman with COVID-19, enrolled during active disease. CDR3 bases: TGTGCCAGCAGTTACAGTTGGAGAGTCCATGTGCCCCAGCATTTT. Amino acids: CASSYSWRVHVPQHF.